This TCR beta chain was documented in a study of siplizumab effects on memory and regulatory T cells. A remark on this clone: The antigen remains unidentified.

Sequencing used immunoSEQ multiplex PCR; TCRdb keeps in-frame clones, though not all of them. The data show some 96,000 clones, about 94% seen once. Trimming took 4 bases from V and 5 from J, leaving 13 bases between them. This CDR3 comprises 14 residues. Germline CDR1 SGHNT, CDR2 YYREEE (reference sequence). General study results and limits: Naive T cells appeared more varied than memory cells and looked like key alloresponse contributors. Proliferating Tregs in siplizumab cultures were never verified as suppressive. Siplizumab significantly brought down the alloreactive sequences that trace back to unstimulated CD4+ memory cells.

The J gene is TRBJ2-4, the V gene TRBV5-4; tentatively, D is TRBD1 (6 bases). Sequences were obtained from non-Treg CD4+ T cells sorted from blood. This TCR was recovered from a human donor in good health. This chain's CDR3 is CASSPRTAENIQYF. Here the CDR3 DNA reads TGTGCCAGCAGCCCTCGGACAGCTGAAAACATTCAGTACTTC.